This T cell receptor (beta chain) was identified in a study of control samples from healthy donors and cancer patients. The V gene lost 1 base and the J gene lost 5 bases, with 12 bases spanning the gap. The CDR3 covers 14 residues. Looked up from germline, CDR1 is SGHRS and CDR2 is YFSETQ. TCRdb's copy holds only in-frame clones and misses some; the assay was immunoSEQ multiplex PCR. In the table there are 55,000 to 65,000 clones, about 87% of which are singletons. The specimen was PBMCs. The chain recombines TRBV5-1 with TRBJ2-5; D is uncertain. This TCR derives from a woman aged 60-75 years with lung cancer. The CDR3 DNA sequence: TGCGCCAGCAGCTTGTTAGGGTCCCGGGAGACCCAGTACTTC. Amino acid sequence: CASSLLGSRETQYF.